This TCR beta chain was documented in a study of Graves' ophthalmopathy and Graves' hyperthyroidism. Study-level information: Peripheral blood samples were taken at initial diagnosis, before any treatment.

General study findings and limits: Ophthalmopathy cases were distinguished from stable hyperthyroidism by a 13-signature model, reaching just over 85% sensitivity and 81.08% specificity. Clonotypes were expanded in thyroid at above 0.001 frequency, and most also appeared in blood.

The sequenced template was RNA, covering the TCR beta CDR3 region. First-round RT-PCR with HTBI primers preceded a second-round multiplex PCR. TCRdb called the multiplex PCR reads again in MiXCR, with one record for every CDR3 protein. The sample holds about 660,000 distinct CDR3 sequences, more than 40% seen once. With V trimmed by 1 base and J by 12 bases, 8 bases remained unmatched. The length of the CDR3 is 13 residues. CDR1 is SGHAT, CDR2 FQNNGV, per germline. Ophthalmopathic donors had moderate-to-severe activity, CAS ≥3 and NOSPECS ≥4, with disease that had lasted under 3 months. This clonotype came up many times. Its antigen is not known.

V is TRBV11-2 and J is TRBJ1-1, with TRBD1 matching 7 bases. This TCR was recovered from an adult man with Graves' ophthalmopathy. Sequencing used peripheral blood. CDR3 region: CASSLGEQGSSFF. In DNA form, the CDR3 reads TGTGCCAGCAGCTTAGGGGAACAGGGGAGTTCTTTCTTT.